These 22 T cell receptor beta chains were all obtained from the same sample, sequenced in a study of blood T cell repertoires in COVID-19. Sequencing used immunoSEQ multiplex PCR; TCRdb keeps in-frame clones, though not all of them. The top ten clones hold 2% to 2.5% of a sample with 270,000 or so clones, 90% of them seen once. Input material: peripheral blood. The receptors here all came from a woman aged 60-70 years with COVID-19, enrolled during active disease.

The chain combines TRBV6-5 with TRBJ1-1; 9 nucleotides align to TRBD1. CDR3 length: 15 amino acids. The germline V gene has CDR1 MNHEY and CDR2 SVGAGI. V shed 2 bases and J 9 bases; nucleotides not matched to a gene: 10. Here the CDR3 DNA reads TGTGCCAGCAGTTACCGCCGGGACAGGGTCGATCAAGCTTTCTTT. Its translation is CASSYRRDRVDQAFF.

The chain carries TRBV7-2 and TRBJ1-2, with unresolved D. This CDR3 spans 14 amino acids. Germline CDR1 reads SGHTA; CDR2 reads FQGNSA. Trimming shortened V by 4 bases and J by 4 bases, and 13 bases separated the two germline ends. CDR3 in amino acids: CASSSRLSLYGYTF. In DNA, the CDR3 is TGTGCCAGCAGCTCCCGTTTGAGCCTCTATGGCTACACCTTC.

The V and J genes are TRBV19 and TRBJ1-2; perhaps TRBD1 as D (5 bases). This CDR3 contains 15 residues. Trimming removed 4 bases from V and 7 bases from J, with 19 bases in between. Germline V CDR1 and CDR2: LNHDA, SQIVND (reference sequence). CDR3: CASSKTDKGISGYTF. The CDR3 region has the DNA TGTGCCAGTAGTAAAACGGACAAGGGCATTAGTGGCTACACCTTC.

The CDR3 DNA is TGTGCCAGCTCACCAGTGTCATCCGGGGAAAAACTGTTTTTT. Translating gives CASSPVSSGEKLFF. The chain recombines TRBV18 with TRBJ1-4, with D hard to call. The CDR3 is 14 amino acids. V lost 2 bases and J 8 bases, leaving 12 bases between the germline ends. CDR1 is KGHSH and CDR2 is LQKENI in the germline V gene.

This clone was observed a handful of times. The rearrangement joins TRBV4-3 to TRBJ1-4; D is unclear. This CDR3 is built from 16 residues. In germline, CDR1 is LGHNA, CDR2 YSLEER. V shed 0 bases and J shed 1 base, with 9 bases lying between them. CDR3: CASSQDSVRTNEKLFF. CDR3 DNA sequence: TGCGCCAGCAGCCAAGATTCTGTCAGAACTAATGAAAAACTGTTTTTT.

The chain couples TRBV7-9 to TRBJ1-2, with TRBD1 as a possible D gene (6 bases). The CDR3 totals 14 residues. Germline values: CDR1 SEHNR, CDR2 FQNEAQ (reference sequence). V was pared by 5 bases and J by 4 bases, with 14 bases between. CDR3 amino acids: CASSPPQGTYGYTF. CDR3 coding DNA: TGTGCCAGCAGCCCCCCCCAGGGGACCTATGGCTACACCTTC.

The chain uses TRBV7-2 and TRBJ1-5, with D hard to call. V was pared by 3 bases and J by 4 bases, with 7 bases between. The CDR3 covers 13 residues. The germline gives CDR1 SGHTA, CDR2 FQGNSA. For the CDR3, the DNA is TGTGCCAGCAGCTTCTTGTTAAATCAGCCCCAGCATTTT. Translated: CASSFLLNQPQHF.

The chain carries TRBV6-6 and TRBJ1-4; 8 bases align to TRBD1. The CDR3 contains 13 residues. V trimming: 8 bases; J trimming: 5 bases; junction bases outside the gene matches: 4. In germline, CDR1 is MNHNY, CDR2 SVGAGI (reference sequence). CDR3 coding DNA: TGTGCCAGCTCCCGGGACAGGAATGAAAAACTGTTTTTT. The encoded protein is CASSRDRNEKLFF.

The CDR3 DNA reads as TGTGCCAGTAGACCGACAGGGGGTAGGGCTGAAGCTTTCTTT. Its protein is CASRPTGGRAEAFF. J is TRBJ1-1 and V is TRBV19, with TRBD1 identical over 9 bases. The length of the CDR3 is 14 residues. Trimming took 6 bases from V and 6 from J; bases not matched to a gene: 8. The germline CDR1 and CDR2 sequences are LNHDA and SQIVND (reference sequence).

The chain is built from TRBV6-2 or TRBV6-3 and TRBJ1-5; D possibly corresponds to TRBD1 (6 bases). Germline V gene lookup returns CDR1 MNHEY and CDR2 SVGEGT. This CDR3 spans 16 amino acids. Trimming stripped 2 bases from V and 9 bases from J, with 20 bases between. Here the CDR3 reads CASSYRTASIEGPQHF. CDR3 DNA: TGTGCCAGCAGTTACCGGACAGCCAGTATAGAGGGGCCCCAGCATTTT.

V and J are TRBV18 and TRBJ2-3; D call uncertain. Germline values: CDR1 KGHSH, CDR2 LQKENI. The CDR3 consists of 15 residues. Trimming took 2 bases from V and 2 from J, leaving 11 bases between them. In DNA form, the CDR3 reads TGTGCCAGCTCACCATCAGTCACCGCCACAGATACGCAGTATTTT. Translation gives CASSPSVTATDTQYF.

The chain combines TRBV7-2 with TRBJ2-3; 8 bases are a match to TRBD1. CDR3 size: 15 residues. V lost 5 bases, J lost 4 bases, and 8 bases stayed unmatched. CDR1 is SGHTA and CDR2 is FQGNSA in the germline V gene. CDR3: CASSPRQGFADTQYF. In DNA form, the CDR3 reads TGTGCCAGCAGCCCCCGACAGGGGTTCGCAGATACGCAGTATTTT.

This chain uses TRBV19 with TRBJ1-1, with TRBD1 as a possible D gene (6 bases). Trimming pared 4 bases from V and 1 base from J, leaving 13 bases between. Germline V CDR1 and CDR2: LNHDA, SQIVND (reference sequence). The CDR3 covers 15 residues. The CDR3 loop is CASSTQRTANTEAFF. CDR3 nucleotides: TGTGCCAGTAGTACCCAGAGGACAGCGAACACTGAAGCTTTCTTT.

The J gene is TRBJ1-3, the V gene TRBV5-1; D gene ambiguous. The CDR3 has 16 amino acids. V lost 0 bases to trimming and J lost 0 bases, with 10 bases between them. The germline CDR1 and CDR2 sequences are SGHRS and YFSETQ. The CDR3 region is CASSLVGPSSGNTIYF. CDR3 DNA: TGCGCCAGCAGCTTGGTCGGCCCTAGCTCTGGAAACACCATATATTTT.

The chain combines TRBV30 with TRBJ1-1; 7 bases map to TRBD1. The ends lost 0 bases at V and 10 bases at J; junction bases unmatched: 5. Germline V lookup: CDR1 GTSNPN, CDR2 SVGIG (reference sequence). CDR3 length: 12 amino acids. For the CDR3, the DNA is TGTGCCTGGAGTGTCGAGGGGGCAGGAGCTTTCTTT. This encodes CAWSVEGAGAFF.

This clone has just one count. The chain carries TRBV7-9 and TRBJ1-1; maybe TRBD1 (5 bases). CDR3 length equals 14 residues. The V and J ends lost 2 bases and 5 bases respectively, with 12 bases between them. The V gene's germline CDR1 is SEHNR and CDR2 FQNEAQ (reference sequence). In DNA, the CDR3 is TGTGCCAGCAGCTTAAGTCAGGGTGGAACTGAAGCTTTCTTT. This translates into CASSLSQGGTEAFF.

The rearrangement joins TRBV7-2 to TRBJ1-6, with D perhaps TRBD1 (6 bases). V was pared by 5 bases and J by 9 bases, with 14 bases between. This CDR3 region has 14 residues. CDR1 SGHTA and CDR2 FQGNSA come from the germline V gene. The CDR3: CASSVDTGPSPLHF. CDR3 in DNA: TGTGCCAGCAGCGTAGACACAGGGCCTTCACCCCTCCACTTT.

CDR3 DNA sequence: TGTGCCAGCAGCGTAGGAACCCCCGGCAGGGCAAATCAGCCCCAGCATTTT. Protein product: CASSVGTPGRANQPQHF. The chain couples TRBV9 to TRBJ1-5; D might be TRBD1 (5 bases). This CDR3 has 17 amino acids. Germline loops: CDR1 SGDLS, CDR2 YYNGEE. The ends were cut back, 0 bases at V and 4 bases at J, with 17 bases in the middle.

Here the CDR3 reads CASSLASGYNSPLHF. CDR3 nucleotide sequence: TGTGCCAGCAGCTTAGCCTCCGGTTATAATTCACCCCTCCACTTT. The J gene is TRBJ1-6, the V gene TRBV7-8; D ambiguous. The CDR3 spans 15 residues. Trimming shortened V by 0 bases and J by 4 bases, and 7 bases separated the two germline ends. The V gene's germline CDR1 is SGHVS and CDR2 FQNEAQ.

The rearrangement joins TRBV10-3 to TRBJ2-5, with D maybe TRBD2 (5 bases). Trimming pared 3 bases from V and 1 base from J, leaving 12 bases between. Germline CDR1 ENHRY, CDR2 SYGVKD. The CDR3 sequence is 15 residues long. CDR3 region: CAISDQTKTQETQYF. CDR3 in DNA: TGTGCCATCAGTGACCAGACTAAGACCCAAGAGACCCAGTACTTC.

The CDR3 spells CASSLAPGLGNTIYF. CDR3 nucleotides: TGTGCCAGCAGCTTGGCGCCGGGACTGGGAAACACCATATATTTT. This chain uses TRBV5-6 with TRBJ1-3, with D tentatively TRBD1 (5 bases). The CDR3 runs 15 residues. V was cut by 0 bases and J by 4 bases, with 11 bases left in between. CDR1 and CDR2 (germline): SGHDT, YYEEEE.

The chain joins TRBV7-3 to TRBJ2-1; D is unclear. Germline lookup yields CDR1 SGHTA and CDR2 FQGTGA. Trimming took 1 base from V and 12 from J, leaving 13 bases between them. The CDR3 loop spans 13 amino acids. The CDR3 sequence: CASSLRAREGQFF. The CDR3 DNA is TGTGCCAGCAGCTTAAGGGCAAGAGAAGGGCAGTTCTTC.